This record covers a single T cell receptor beta chain. Its target is not known. Isolated RNA was reverse transcribed in full, so expressed TCRB transcripts were sequenced. Repertoires were generated with immunoSEQ multiplex PCR, while TCRdb's copy carries only in-frame clones and drops some. Among some 280,000 clones listed, more than 13% were seen once. CDR3 length: 19 residues. J gave up 4 bases and V 0 bases, and 13 bases lay outside the gene matches. Germline V gene sequence: CDR1 LGHNA, CDR2 YSLEER. The source of the sample is a study of beta chain features in type 1 diabetes. Whole-study findings and limits: Among patients, naive, central memory and Treg TCRB repertoires appeared more similar than among healthy donors. Among all four CD4+ subsets, Type 1 diabetes patients had TCRB CDR3s that were moderately but significantly shorter.

The chain links TRBV4-3 to TRBJ2-1; TRBD2 matches at 9 bases. The sequencing sample was made of naive CD4+ T cells from blood. The receptor was isolated from a man aged 30 to 39 with type 1 diabetes. CDR3 in amino acids: CASSQDGPGAGGPYNEQFF. The CDR3 region has the DNA TGCGCCAGCAGCCAAGATGGCCCCGGAGCGGGAGGTCCTTACAATGAGCAGTTCTTC.